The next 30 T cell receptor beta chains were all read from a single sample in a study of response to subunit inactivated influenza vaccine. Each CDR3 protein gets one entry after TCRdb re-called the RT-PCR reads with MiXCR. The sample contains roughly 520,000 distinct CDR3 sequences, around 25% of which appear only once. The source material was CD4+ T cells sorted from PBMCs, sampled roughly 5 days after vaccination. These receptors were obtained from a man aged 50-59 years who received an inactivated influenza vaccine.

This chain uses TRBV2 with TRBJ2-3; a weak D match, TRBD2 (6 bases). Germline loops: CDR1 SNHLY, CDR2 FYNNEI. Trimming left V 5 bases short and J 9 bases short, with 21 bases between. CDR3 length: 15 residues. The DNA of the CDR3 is TGTGCCAGCAGTTCCTACCGTCCCAGGAGGGGCACGCAGTATTTT. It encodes CASSSYRPRRGTQYF. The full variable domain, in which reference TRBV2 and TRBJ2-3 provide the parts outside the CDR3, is EPEVTQTPSHQVTQMGQEVILRCVPISNHLYFYWYRQILGQKVEFLVSFYNNEISEKSEIFDDQFSVERPDGSNFTLKIRSTKLEDSAMYFCASSSYRPRRGTQYFGPGTRLTVL.

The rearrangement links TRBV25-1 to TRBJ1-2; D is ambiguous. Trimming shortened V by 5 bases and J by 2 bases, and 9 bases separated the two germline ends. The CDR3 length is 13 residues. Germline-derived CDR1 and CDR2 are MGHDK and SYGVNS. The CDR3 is CASSRESNYGYTF. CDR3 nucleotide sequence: TGTGCCAGCAGTCGGGAGTCCAACTATGGCTACACCTTC.

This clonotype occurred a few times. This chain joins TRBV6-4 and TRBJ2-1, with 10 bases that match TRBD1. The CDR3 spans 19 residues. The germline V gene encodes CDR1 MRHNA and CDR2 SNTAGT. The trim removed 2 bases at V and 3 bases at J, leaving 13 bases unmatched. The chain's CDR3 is CASSDRDRGFLARYNEQFF. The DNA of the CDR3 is TGTGCCAGCAGTGACCGGGACAGGGGATTTCTTGCCCGCTACAATGAGCAGTTCTTC.

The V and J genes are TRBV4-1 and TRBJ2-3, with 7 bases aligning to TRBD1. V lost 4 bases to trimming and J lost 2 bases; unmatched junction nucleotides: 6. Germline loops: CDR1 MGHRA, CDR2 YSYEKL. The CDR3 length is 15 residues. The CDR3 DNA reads TGCGCCAGCAGCCCCCGGGACAGAGTCACAGATACGCAGTATTTT. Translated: CASSPRDRVTDTQYF.

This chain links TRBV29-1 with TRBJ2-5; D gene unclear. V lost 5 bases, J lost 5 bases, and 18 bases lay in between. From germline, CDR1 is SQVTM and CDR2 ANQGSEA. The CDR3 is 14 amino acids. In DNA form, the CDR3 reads TGCAGCGTTATGCCAGCCGGACCTTGGGAGACCCAGTACTTC. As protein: CSVMPAGPWETQYF.

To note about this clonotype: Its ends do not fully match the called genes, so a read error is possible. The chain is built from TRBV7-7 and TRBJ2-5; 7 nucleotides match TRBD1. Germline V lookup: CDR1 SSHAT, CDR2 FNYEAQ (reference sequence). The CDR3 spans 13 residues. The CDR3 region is CASSETGSETQYF. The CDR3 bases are TGTGCTAGCAGCGAGACAGGGTCGGAGACCCAGTACTTC.

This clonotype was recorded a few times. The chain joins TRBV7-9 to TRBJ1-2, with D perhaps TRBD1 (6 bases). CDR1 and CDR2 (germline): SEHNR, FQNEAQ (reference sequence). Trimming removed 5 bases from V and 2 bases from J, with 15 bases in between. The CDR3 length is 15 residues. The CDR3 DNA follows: TGTGCCAGCAGCCGTAGGGACATCTCGAACTATGGCTACACCTTC. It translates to CASSRRDISNYGYTF.

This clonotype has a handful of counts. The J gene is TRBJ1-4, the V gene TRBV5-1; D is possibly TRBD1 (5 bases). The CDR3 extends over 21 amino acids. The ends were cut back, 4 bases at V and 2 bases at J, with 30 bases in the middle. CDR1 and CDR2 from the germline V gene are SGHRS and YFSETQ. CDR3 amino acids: CASSPSAPGTASLRTNEKLFF. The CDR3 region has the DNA TGCGCCAGCAGCCCATCGGCCCCCGGGACGGCGTCCCTACGGACTAATGAAAAACTGTTTTTT.

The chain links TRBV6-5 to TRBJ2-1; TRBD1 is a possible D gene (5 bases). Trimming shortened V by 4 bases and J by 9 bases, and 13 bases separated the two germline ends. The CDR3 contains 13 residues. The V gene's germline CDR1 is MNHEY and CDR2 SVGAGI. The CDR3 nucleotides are TGTGCCAGCAGTTTCGACAGAGATGGTGAGCAGTTCTTC. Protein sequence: CASSFDRDGEQFF.

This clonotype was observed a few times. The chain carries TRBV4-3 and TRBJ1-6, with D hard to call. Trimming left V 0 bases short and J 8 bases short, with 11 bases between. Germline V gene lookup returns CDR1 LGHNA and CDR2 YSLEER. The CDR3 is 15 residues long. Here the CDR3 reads CASSQDAGLYSPLHF. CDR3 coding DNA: TGCGCCAGCAGCCAAGATGCAGGACTCTATTCACCCCTCCACTTT.

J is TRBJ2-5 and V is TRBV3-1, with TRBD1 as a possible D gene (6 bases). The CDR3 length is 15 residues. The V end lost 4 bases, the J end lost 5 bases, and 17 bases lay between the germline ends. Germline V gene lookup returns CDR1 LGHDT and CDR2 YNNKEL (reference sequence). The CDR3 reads CASSPIWGLGETQYF. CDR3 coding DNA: TGTGCCAGCAGCCCTATTTGGGGGCTTGGTGAGACCCAGTACTTC.

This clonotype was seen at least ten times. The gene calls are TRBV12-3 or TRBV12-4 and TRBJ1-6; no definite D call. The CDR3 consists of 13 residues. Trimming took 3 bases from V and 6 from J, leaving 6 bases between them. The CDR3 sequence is CASSLASNSPLHF. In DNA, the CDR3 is TGTGCCAGCAGTTTGGCCAGTAATTCACCCCTCCACTTT.

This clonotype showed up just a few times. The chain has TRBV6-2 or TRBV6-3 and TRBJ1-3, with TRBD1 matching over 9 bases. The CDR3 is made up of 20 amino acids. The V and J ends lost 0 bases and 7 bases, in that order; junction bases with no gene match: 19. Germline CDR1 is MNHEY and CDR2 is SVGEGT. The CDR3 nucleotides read TGTGCCAGCAGTTACTCGGCCAGTCCCGGGACAGGGCTTGGGGCTAACACCATATATTTT. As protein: CASSYSASPGTGLGANTIYF.

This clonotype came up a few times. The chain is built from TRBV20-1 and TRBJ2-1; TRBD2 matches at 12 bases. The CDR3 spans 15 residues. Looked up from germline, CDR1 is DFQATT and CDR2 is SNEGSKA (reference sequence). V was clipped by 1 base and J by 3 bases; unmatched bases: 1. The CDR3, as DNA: TGCAGTGCTAGAGTGACTAGCGGGGGCTACAATGAGCAGTTCTTC. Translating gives CSARVTSGGYNEQFF.

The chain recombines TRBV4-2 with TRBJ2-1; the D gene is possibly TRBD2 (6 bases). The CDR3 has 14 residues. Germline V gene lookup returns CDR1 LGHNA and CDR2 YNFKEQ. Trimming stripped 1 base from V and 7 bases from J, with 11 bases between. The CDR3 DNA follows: TGTGCCAGCAGCCAAGGCCAGACTAGTAATGAGCAGTTCTTC. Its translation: CASSQGQTSNEQFF.

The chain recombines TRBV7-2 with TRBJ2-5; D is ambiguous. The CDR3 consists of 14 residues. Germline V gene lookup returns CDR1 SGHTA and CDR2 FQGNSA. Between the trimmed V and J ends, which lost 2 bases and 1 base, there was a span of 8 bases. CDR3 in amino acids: CASSLYGRQETQYF. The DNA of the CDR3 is TGTGCCAGCAGCTTATATGGCCGCCAAGAGACCCAGTACTTC. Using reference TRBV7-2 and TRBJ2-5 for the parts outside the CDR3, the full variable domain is GAGVSQSPSNKVTEKGKDVELRCDPISGHTALYWYRQSLGQGLEFLIYFQGNSAPDKSGLPSDRFSAERTGGSVSTLTIQRTQQEDSAVYLCASSLYGRQETQYFGPGTRLLVL.

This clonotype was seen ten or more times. DNA for the CDR3: TGTGCCAGCAGTTTAACCGCTAACTATGGCTACACCTTC. It translates to CASSLTANYGYTF. V gene TRBV12-3 or TRBV12-4 combines with J gene TRBJ1-2; D gene uncertain. Trimming left V 2 bases short and J 0 bases short, with 4 bases between. The length of the CDR3 is 13 residues.

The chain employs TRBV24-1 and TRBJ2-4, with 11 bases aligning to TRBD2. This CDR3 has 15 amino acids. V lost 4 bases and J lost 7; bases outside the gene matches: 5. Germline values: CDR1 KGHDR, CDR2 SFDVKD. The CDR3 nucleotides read TGTGCCACCAGTGAGATAGCGGGAGGGCGGAACATTCAGTACTTC. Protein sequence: CATSEIAGGRNIQYF.

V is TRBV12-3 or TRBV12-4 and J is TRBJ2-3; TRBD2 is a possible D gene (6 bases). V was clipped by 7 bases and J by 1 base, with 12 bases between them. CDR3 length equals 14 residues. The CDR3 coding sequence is TGTGCCAGCACCCCCGGGACTCGCACAGATACGCAGTATTTT. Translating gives CASTPGTRTDTQYF.

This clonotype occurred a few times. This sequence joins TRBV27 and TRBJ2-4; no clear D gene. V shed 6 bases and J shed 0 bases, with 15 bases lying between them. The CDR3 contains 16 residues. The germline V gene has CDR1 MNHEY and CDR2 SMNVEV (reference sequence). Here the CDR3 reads CASSHDISLAKNIQYF. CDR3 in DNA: TGTGCCAGCAGCCACGACATTTCTTTAGCCAAAAACATTCAGTACTTC.

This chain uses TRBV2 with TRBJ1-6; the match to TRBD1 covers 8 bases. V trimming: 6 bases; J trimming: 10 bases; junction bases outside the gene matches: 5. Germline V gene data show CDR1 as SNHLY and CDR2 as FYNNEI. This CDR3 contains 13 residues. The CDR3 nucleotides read TGTGCCAGCAGGAAGGGGACAGGCTCACCCCTCCACTTT. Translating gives CASRKGTGSPLHF.

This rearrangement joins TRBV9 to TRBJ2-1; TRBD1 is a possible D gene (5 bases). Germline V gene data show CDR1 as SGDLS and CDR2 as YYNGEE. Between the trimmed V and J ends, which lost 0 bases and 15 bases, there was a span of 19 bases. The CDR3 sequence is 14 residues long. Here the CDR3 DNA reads TGTGCCAGCAGCGTAGCTACGAACAGGCCGTTGCTGTTCTTC. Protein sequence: CASSVATNRPLLFF.

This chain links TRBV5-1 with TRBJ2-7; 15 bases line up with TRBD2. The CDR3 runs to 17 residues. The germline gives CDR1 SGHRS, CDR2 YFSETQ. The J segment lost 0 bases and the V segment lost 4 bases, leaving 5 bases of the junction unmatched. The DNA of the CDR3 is TGCGCCAGCAGCCCGGGACTAGCGGGAGGACCCTCCTACGAGCAGTACTTC. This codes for CASSPGLAGGPSYEQYF.

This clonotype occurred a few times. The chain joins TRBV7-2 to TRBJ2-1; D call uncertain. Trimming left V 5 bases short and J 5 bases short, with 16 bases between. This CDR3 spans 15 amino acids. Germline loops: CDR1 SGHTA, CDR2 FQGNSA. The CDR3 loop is CASSPYPQSNNEQFF. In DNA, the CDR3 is TGTGCCAGCAGCCCTTACCCGCAGTCCAACAATGAGCAGTTCTTC.

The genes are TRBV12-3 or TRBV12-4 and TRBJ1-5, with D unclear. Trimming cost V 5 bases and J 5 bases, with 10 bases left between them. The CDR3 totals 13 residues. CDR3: CASSAHSYQPQHF. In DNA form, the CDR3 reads TGTGCCAGCAGTGCACATTCGTATCAGCCCCAGCATTTT.

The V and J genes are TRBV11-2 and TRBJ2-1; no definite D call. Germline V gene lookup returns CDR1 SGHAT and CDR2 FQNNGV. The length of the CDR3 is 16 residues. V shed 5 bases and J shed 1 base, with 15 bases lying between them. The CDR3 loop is CASSQSKHRSYNEQFF. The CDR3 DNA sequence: TGTGCCAGCAGCCAATCGAAGCACAGATCCTACAATGAGCAGTTCTTC. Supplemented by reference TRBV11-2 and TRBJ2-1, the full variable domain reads EAGVAQSPRYKIIEKRQSVAFWCNPISGHATLYWYQQILGQGPKLLIQFQNNGVVDDSQLPKDRFSAERLKGVDSTLKIQPAKLEDSAVYLCASSQSKHRSYNEQFFGPGTRLTVL.

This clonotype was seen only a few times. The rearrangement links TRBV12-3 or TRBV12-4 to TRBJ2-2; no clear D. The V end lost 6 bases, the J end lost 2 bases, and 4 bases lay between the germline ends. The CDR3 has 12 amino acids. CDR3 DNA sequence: TGTGCCAGCAGGGAAAACACCGGGGAGCTGTTTTTT. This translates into CASRENTGELFF.

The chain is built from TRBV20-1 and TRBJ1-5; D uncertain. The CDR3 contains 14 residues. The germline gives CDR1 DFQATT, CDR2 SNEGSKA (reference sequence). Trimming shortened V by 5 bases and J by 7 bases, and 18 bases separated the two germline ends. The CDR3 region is CSAPEGSSRQPQHF. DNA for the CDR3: TGCAGTGCTCCGGAAGGGAGCTCCAGGCAGCCCCAGCATTTT.

The CDR3 is CASSLMELFF. The CDR3 DNA is TGTGCCAGCAGCTTAATGGAGCTGTTTTTT. The rearrangement joins TRBV13 to TRBJ2-2, with D unresolved. This CDR3 is built from 10 residues. Germline CDR1 PRHDT, CDR2 FYEKMQ (reference sequence). V lost 2 bases and J 10 bases, leaving 2 bases between the germline ends.

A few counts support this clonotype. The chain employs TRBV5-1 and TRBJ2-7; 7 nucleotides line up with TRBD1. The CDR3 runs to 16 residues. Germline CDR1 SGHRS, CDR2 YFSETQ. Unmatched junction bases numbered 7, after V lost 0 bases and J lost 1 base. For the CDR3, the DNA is TGCGCCAGCAGCTTGGGTCTGAGACAGGGTTCCTACGAGCAGTACTTC. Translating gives CASSLGLRQGSYEQYF.